These 29 T cell receptor beta chains came from one sample sequenced in a study of regulatory T cells in long-lasting Graves disease. For TCR beta, libraries came from iRepertoire HTBI primers and Arm-PCR of CDR3 regions. TCRdb reprocessed the multiplex PCR reads with MiXCR, giving one entry per CDR3 protein. Of a few hundred thousand distinct CDR3 sequences listed, about 21% are singletons. Time point in this sample: persistent/refractory GD, antithyroid drugs over 5 years with positive TRAb. Isolated PBMC RNA provided the starting material for the TCR library. This specimen was peripheral blood mononuclear cells (PBMCs), taken when the disease was refractory, from a patient treated with antithyroid drugs. Receptors originate from a female donor with Graves disease.

The rearrangement joins TRBV4-1 to TRBJ1-6; tentatively, D is TRBD1 (5 bases). The CDR3 length is 18 residues. The germline V gene has CDR1 MGHRA and CDR2 YSYEKL. The germline V and J ends were trimmed by 6 bases and 7 bases, with 25 bases remaining between them. In DNA, the CDR3 is TGCGCCAGCAGACAATACTCCTTCGTTCGGGGGACGAATTCACCCCTCCACTTT. Its translation: CASRQYSFVRGTNSPLHF.

The table lists this clonotype with many counts. The V gene is TRBV5-1, the J gene TRBJ2-2; 7 bases match TRBD2. With V trimmed by 1 base and J by 5 bases, 5 bases remained unmatched. Germline lookup yields CDR1 SGHRS and CDR2 YFSETQ. This CDR3 is built from 15 residues. CDR3 nucleotides: TGCGCCAGCAGCTTGCTTGCGGGAGAGACCGGGGAGCTGTTTTTT. It translates to CASSLLAGETGELFF.

This clonotype showed up just a few times. This chain uses TRBV6-1 with TRBJ2-6; D call uncertain. This CDR3 is 17 amino acids long. Deletions cut 6 bases from V and 0 bases from J, with 15 bases between. Germline V CDR1 and CDR2: MNHNS, SASEGT. Here the CDR3 DNA reads TGTGCCAGCAGCTACCCGTCATACCGCTCTGGGGCCAACGTCCTGACTTTC. Protein: CASSYPSYRSGANVLTF.

This clonotype was recorded a few times. The chain combines TRBV7-3 with TRBJ2-1; 9 bases are a match to TRBD1. V trimming: 7 bases; J trimming: 2 bases; junction bases outside the gene matches: 6. The CDR3 extends over 15 amino acids. The germline V gene has CDR1 SGHTA and CDR2 FQGTGA. The chain's CDR3 is CASTVRDRAYNEQFF. The CDR3 DNA follows: TGTGCCAGCACGGTTCGGGACAGGGCCTACAATGAGCAGTTCTTC.

This chain joins TRBV6-1 and TRBJ2-7; 10 nucleotides align to TRBD1. The V gene's germline CDR1 is MNHNS and CDR2 SASEGT. CDR3 length equals 15 residues. V lost 4 bases to trimming and J lost 3 bases; unmatched junction nucleotides: 6. CDR3 DNA: TGTGCCAGCAGTGGGGACAGGGGACTGGTCTACGAGCAGTACTTC. It encodes CASSGDRGLVYEQYF.

This clonotype was seen many times. The rearrangement uses TRBV7-3 and TRBJ1-1; 9 bases align to TRBD1. The CDR3 spans 15 residues. Germline V gives CDR1 SGHTA, CDR2 FQGTGA. The junction had 4 bases not matched to a gene; V was cut back by 5 bases and J by 0 bases. CDR3 nucleotides: TGTGCCAGCAGCGCCACAGGGGGCGTGAACACTGAAGCTTTCTTT. This gives the protein CASSATGGVNTEAFF.

This clonotype was seen only once. This chain connects TRBV5-1 to TRBJ1-3; D perhaps matches TRBD1 (6 bases). Germline CDR1 reads SGHRS; CDR2 reads YFSETQ. Between the trimmed V and J ends, which lost 4 bases and 0 bases, there was a span of 11 bases. This CDR3 is 15 amino acids long. The CDR3 reads CASSPGGPSGNTIYF. The CDR3 coding sequence is TGCGCCAGCAGCCCGGGGGGCCCCTCTGGAAACACCATATATTTT.

This clonotype has a count of ten or more. The chain employs TRBV18 and TRBJ1-4; tentative D call: TRBD1 (5 bases). The CDR3 runs to 15 residues. With 3 bases removed from V and 0 bases from J, the gap between germline ends came to 8 bases. Germline values: CDR1 KGHSH, CDR2 LQKENI. For the CDR3, the DNA is TGTGCCAGCTCACCGGACACCGCAACTAATGAAAAACTGTTTTTT. Residues: CASSPDTATNEKLFF.

This clonotype was picked up many times. CDR3 bases: TGTGCCAGCAGTGAATACAGGGCCGGGGGCTACACCTTC. This translates into CASSEYRAGGYTF. The genes are TRBV2 and TRBJ1-2; perhaps TRBD1 as D (6 bases). Germline values: CDR1 SNHLY, CDR2 FYNNEI. The CDR3 is 13 residues long. The ends were cut back, 2 bases at V and 8 bases at J, with 12 bases in the middle.

This clonotype was recorded a few times. The chain is built from TRBV7-9 and TRBJ1-2; D gene unclear. Germline CDR1 reads SEHNR; CDR2 reads FQNEAQ (reference sequence). Trimming removed 0 bases from V and 6 bases from J, with 5 bases in between. The CDR3 extends over 12 amino acids. The CDR3 is CASSLAEDGYTF. The DNA of the CDR3 is TGTGCCAGCAGCTTAGCCGAAGATGGCTACACCTTC.

The chain recombines TRBV4-1 with TRBJ2-7; 7 bases are shared with TRBD1. J was trimmed by 7 bases and V by 4 bases; bases with no gene match: 19. CDR1 and CDR2 (germline): MGHRA, YSYEKL. The length of the CDR3 is 17 residues. The CDR3: CASSPPAGQAPGKEQYF. CDR3 nucleotides: TGCGCCAGCAGCCCACCCGCCGGACAGGCCCCTGGAAAGGAGCAGTACTTC.

This clonotype came up many times. V and J are TRBV2 and TRBJ1-2; 9 nucleotides line up with TRBD1. Germline trimming cut 7 bases from V and 7 bases from J; bases unmatched to any gene: 7. Per germline, CDR1 SNHLY and CDR2 FYNNEI. The CDR3 covers 13 residues. The CDR3 loop reads CASIFGDRAGYTF. The CDR3 bases are TGTGCCAGCATCTTCGGGGACAGGGCTGGCTACACCTTC. Together with reference TRBV2 and TRBJ1-2, the CDR3 gives the full variable domain: EPEVTQTPSHQVTQMGQEVILRCVPISNHLYFYWYRQILGQKVEFLVSFYNNEISEKSEIFDDQFSVERPDGSNFTLKIRSTKLEDSAMYFCASIFGDRAGYTFGSGTRLTVV.

This clonotype was observed once. The chain uses TRBV19 and TRBJ1-5; 9 bases agree with TRBD1. CDR1 and CDR2 (germline): LNHDA, SQIVND (reference sequence). The CDR3 consists of 15 residues. V shed 3 bases, J shed 1 base, and the junction held 1 base outside the gene matches. CDR3 protein: CASSMTGGSNQPQHF. CDR3 in DNA: TGTGCCAGTAGTATGACAGGGGGAAGCAATCAGCCCCAGCATTTT.

The chain uses TRBV28 and TRBJ2-1, with D perhaps TRBD2 (6 bases). The CDR3 totals 12 residues. The V gene's germline CDR1 is MDHEN and CDR2 SYDVKM. Trimming shortened V by 2 bases and J by 13 bases, and 12 bases separated the two germline ends. DNA of the CDR3: TGTGCCAGCAGTTTACAGCGGGCCCACCAGTTCTTC. This sequence encodes CASSLQRAHQFF.

The rearrangement uses TRBV6-5 and TRBJ2-5; the D gene is possibly TRBD1 (6 bases). Germline V gene data show CDR1 as MNHEY and CDR2 as SVGAGI. There are 17 residues in the CDR3. Trimming removed 3 bases from V and 1 base from J, with 18 bases in between. Here the CDR3 DNA reads TGTGCCAGCAGTTATCACCTGACCAGGGGCCCCCAAGAGACCCAGTACTTC. Translation gives CASSYHLTRGPQETQYF.

The sample holds many counts of this clonotype. The rearrangement links TRBV12-3 or TRBV12-4 to TRBJ2-7; 10 positions match TRBD2. There are 15 residues in the CDR3. The V and J ends lost 5 bases and 7 bases, in that order; junction bases with no gene match: 11. The CDR3 region is CASSPLAGVVGEQYF. CDR3 DNA: TGTGCCAGCAGTCCTCTAGCGGGAGTTGTGGGGGAGCAGTACTTC.

This clonotype was recorded at least ten times. The chain employs TRBV28 and TRBJ2-6; D may correspond to TRBD1 or TRBD2 (5 bases each). The CDR3 spans 15 residues. Germline values: CDR1 MDHEN, CDR2 SYDVKM. Deletions cut 5 bases from V and 2 bases from J, with 10 bases between. In DNA, the CDR3 is TGTGCCAGCAGTCGCCGGGGCGCTGGGGCCAACGTCCTGACTTTC. This codes for CASSRRGAGANVLTF. The entire variable domain, with the rest obtained from reference TRBV28 and TRBJ2-6, is as follows: DVKVTQSSRYLVKRTGEKVFLECVQDMDHENMFWYRQDPGLGLRLIYFSYDVKMKEKGDIPEGYSVSREKKERFSLILESASTNQTSMYLCASSRRGAGANVLTFGAGSRLTVL.

This clonotype appeared a few times. The chain links TRBV4-2 to TRBJ1-5; tentative D call: TRBD1 (5 bases). Looked up from germline, CDR1 is LGHNA and CDR2 is YNFKEQ. V was pared by 0 bases and J by 7 bases, with 13 bases between. The CDR3 covers 15 residues. CDR3 in amino acids: CASSQDLRGAQPQHF. For the CDR3, the DNA is TGTGCCAGCAGCCAAGATTTGAGGGGCGCGCAGCCCCAGCATTTT.

This clonotype showed up many times. The chain has TRBV25-1 and TRBJ1-6, with D uncertain. This CDR3 is 15 amino acids long. Germline CDR1 reads MGHDK; CDR2 reads SYGVNS. V lost 2 bases and J lost 6, with 11 bases in between. The CDR3 loop reads CASSEGAGVNSPLHF. The CDR3, as DNA: TGTGCCAGCAGTGAAGGCGCTGGGGTTAATTCACCCCTCCACTTT.

This clonotype has just a few counts. The gene calls are TRBV6-1 and TRBJ2-2; D is unclear. V was clipped by 5 bases and J by 4 bases, with 14 bases between them. CDR3 length: 15 amino acids. CDR1 MNHNS and CDR2 SASEGT come from the germline V gene. As DNA, the CDR3 is TGTGCCAGCAGTCCAGGAGACTCCTTCACCGGGGAGCTGTTTTTT. Amino acids: CASSPGDSFTGELFF.

This chain joins TRBV9 and TRBJ2-7, with D possibly being TRBD2 (6 bases). The length of the CDR3 is 14 residues. Germline V CDR1 and CDR2: SGDLS, YYNGEE. The V gene lost 0 bases and the J gene lost 5 bases, with 12 bases spanning the gap. CDR3 sequence: CASSVAETSNEQYF. As DNA, the CDR3 is TGTGCCAGCAGCGTAGCCGAGACTAGTAACGAGCAGTACTTC.

Ten or more counts support this clonotype. The chain joins TRBV6-1 to TRBJ2-5, with D perhaps given as TRBD1 or TRBD2 (5 bases each). The germline gives CDR1 MNHNS, CDR2 SASEGT. V lost 5 bases and J lost 1, with 14 bases in between. This CDR3 has 15 residues. CDR3 in DNA: TGTGCCAGCAGTACTACCGGGACCCTCCAAGAGACCCAGTACTTC. It codes for CASSTTGTLQETQYF.

This clonotype was detected ten times or more. V usage is TRBV6-1 and J usage is TRBJ2-7; D unresolved. With 7 bases removed from V and 4 bases from J, the gap between germline ends came to 8 bases. This CDR3 region has 11 residues. Germline V gene data show CDR1 as MNHNS and CDR2 as SASEGT. The chain's CDR3 is CASTQGYEQYF. The CDR3, as DNA: TGTGCCAGCACCCAAGGATACGAGCAGTACTTC.

The rearrangement uses TRBV6-1 and TRBJ2-1, with a possible D match to TRBD1 (6 bases). V was shortened by 4 bases and J by 10 bases, with 17 bases between the two germline ends. Germline assignment: CDR1 MNHNS and CDR2 SASEGT. The length of the CDR3 is 14 residues. CDR3 sequence: CASSAQGPGAEQFF. Here the CDR3 DNA reads TGTGCCAGCAGTGCACAGGGCCCCGGGGCGGAGCAGTTCTTC.

This clonotype has more than one count but fewer than ten. The chain links TRBV5-1 to TRBJ2-7, with D possibly TRBD1 on 6 matching bases. The germline gives CDR1 SGHRS, CDR2 YFSETQ. The V end was cut by 0 bases, the J end by 3 bases, with 10 bases between. The CDR3 consists of 14 residues. Written as DNA, the CDR3 is TGCGCCAGCAGCTTGGACCAGGGGCTCTACGAGCAGTACTTC. As protein: CASSLDQGLYEQYF.

The chain joins TRBV28 to TRBJ2-2; D unresolved. CDR3 length: 15 residues. CDR1 is MDHEN and CDR2 is SYDVKM in the germline V gene. Trimming stripped 5 bases from V and 7 bases from J, with 17 bases between. The CDR3 region is CASSPFRVSLGELFF. The DNA of the CDR3 is TGTGCCAGCAGTCCATTTAGGGTCTCGCTCGGGGAGCTGTTTTTT.

This clonotype was observed at least ten times. The rearrangement links TRBV12-3 or TRBV12-4 to TRBJ1-2; D uncertain. There are 13 residues in the CDR3. Trimming cost V 5 bases and J 6 bases, with 13 bases left between them. CDR3 in DNA: TGTGCCAGCAGTACCACCCGACACCATGGCTACACCTTC. Residues: CASSTTRHHGYTF.

This clonotype came up a few times. The chain couples TRBV28 to TRBJ1-3; D unclear. V was shortened by 6 bases and J by 0 bases, with 9 bases between the two germline ends. The CDR3 extends over 14 amino acids. The germline V gene encodes CDR1 MDHEN and CDR2 SYDVKM. DNA for the CDR3: TGTGCCAGCAGCTATACGGGCTCTGGAAACACCATATATTTT. Its translation: CASSYTGSGNTIYF.

Many counts were recorded for this clonotype. The chain carries TRBV28 and TRBJ1-1, with 7 bases fitting TRBD1. Germline CDR1 and CDR2: MDHEN and SYDVKM. J lost 3 bases, V lost 4 bases, and 8 bases had no gene match. The CDR3 runs 15 residues. The CDR3 sequence is CASSSLGGADTEAFF. The CDR3 DNA follows: TGTGCCAGCAGTTCCTTAGGGGGCGCGGACACTGAAGCTTTCTTT.